The 30 T cell receptor beta chains below all came from one sample that was sequenced in a study of neurological immune-mediated disorders. In TCRdb, the 5' RACE reads were re-called with MiXCR into one record per CDR3 protein. This table has 16,000 or so distinct CDR3 sequences, about 9% appearing once. The sequenced material came from CD8+ T cells from blood. The receptor set was obtained from a man aged 45-65 years in good health.

This clonotype was seen repeatedly, ten times or more. The J gene is TRBJ2-7, the V gene TRBV29-1; tentative D call: TRBD1 (5 bases). This CDR3 contains 12 residues. CDR1 is SQVTM and CDR2 is ANQGSEA in the germline V gene. Trimming left V 2 bases short and J 6 bases short, with 11 bases between. The CDR3 DNA is TGCAGCGTTGAACAGGGTAGGGGCGAGCAGTACTTC. The encoded protein is CSVEQGRGEQYF.

This clonotype was recorded at least ten times. The V gene is TRBV29-1, the J gene TRBJ2-3, with 11 bases matching TRBD2. CDR1 is SQVTM and CDR2 is ANQGSEA in the germline V gene. This CDR3 has 16 amino acids. Unmatched junction bases numbered 9, after V lost 7 bases and J lost 0 bases. The CDR3 protein is CSGTSGGTTSTDTQYF. DNA of the CDR3: TGCAGCGGTACTAGCGGGGGCACTACTAGCACAGATACGCAGTATTTT.

This clonotype has a count of ten or more. The chain joins TRBV4-1 to TRBJ2-7; D could derive from TRBD1 or TRBD2 (5 bases each). CDR3 size: 15 residues. The germline gives CDR1 MGHRA, CDR2 YSYEKL. Trimming took 2 bases from V and 2 from J, leaving 13 bases between them. As DNA, the CDR3 is TGCGCCAGCAGCCAATCGGGACGCAATGCCTACGAGCAGTACTTC. Protein product: CASSQSGRNAYEQYF.

This clonotype has at least ten counts. The V gene is TRBV6-5, the J gene TRBJ2-3; D is ambiguous. Germline loops: CDR1 MNHEY, CDR2 SVGAGI. V was shortened by 6 bases and J by 5 bases, with 12 bases between the two germline ends. This CDR3 is 13 amino acids long. CDR3: CASSGPLRDTQYF. CDR3 in DNA: TGTGCCAGCAGCGGACCCCTTAGAGATACGCAGTATTTT.

This clonotype was seen ten or more times. This sequence joins TRBV20-1 and TRBJ2-7; 8 bases align to TRBD2. CDR1 and CDR2 (germline): DFQATT, SNEGSKA (reference sequence). This CDR3 region has 15 residues. The junction had 11 bases not matched to a gene; V was cut back by 1 base and J by 6 bases. The CDR3 protein is CSARVEGREVGEQYF. The CDR3 DNA is TGCAGTGCTAGAGTTGAGGGGCGGGAGGTAGGCGAGCAGTACTTC.

This clonotype appeared many times. This chain uses TRBV20-1 with TRBJ2-7, with TRBD2 matching over 13 bases. The J segment lost 4 bases and the V segment lost 1 base, leaving 1 base of the junction unmatched. Germline V gene sequence: CDR1 DFQATT, CDR2 SNEGSKA (reference sequence). CDR3 size: 14 residues. As DNA, the CDR3 is TGCAGTGCTAGAGGACTAGCGGGAGGTTACGAGCAGTACTTC. Its protein is CSARGLAGGYEQYF.

This clonotype appeared many times. This chain joins TRBV4-3 and TRBJ2-5, with 11 bases that match TRBD2. Trimming cost V 2 bases and J 5 bases; bases outside gene matches: 7. The germline V gene has CDR1 LGHNA and CDR2 YSLEER. CDR3 length: 16 amino acids. The CDR3 here is CASSQLIAGGWETQYF. CDR3 in DNA: TGCGCCAGCAGCCAACTCATAGCGGGAGGGTGGGAGACCCAGTACTTC.

The table lists this clonotype with many counts. The J gene is TRBJ2-1, the V gene TRBV2, with 12 bases aligning to TRBD2. Trimming at V came to 6 bases and at J to 2 bases, leaving 2 bases not matched to a gene. The V gene's germline CDR1 is SNHLY and CDR2 FYNNEI. The CDR3 loop spans 15 amino acids. The CDR3 loop reads CASRASGRAYNEQFF. CDR3 DNA: TGTGCCAGCAGGGCTAGCGGGAGGGCCTACAATGAGCAGTTCTTC.

The sample holds many counts of this clonotype. The chain links TRBV7-9 to TRBJ2-3, with 8 bases matching TRBD1. The CDR3 runs to 16 residues. The trim removed 4 bases at V and 1 base at J, leaving 7 bases unmatched. CDR1 is SEHNR and CDR2 is FQNEAQ in the germline V gene (reference sequence). This CDR3 reads CASSSTGTGGTDTQYF. For the CDR3, the DNA is TGTGCCAGCAGCTCAACCGGGACAGGAGGCACAGATACGCAGTATTTT.

This clonotype was seen at least ten times. The genes are TRBV2 and TRBJ2-3; D might be TRBD2 (6 bases). CDR1 SNHLY and CDR2 FYNNEI come from the germline V gene. V lost 6 bases and J lost 5, with 18 bases in between. The CDR3 is 15 amino acids. CDR3 nucleotide sequence: TGTGCCAGCAGCGCCCCCCGGGGAGGCCTAGATACGCAGTATTTT. Its protein product is CASSAPRGGLDTQYF.

This clonotype occurred many times. CDR3 nucleotides: TGTGCCAGCAGCTTCGGACTAGCGGGAGGCTACGAGCAGTACTTC. Translated: CASSFGLAGGYEQYF. The genes are TRBV5-5 and TRBJ2-7; 14 bases map to TRBD2. After removal of 2 bases from V and 3 bases from J, the junction contained 1 base not matched to a gene. The CDR3 is made up of 15 amino acids. Germline CDR1 and CDR2: SGHKS and YYEKEE (reference sequence).

In its sample, this clonotype was seen many times. The chain carries TRBV9 and TRBJ2-7; 9 positions agree with TRBD2. The trim removed 0 bases at V and 4 bases at J, leaving 5 bases unmatched. CDR1 and CDR2 (germline): SGDLS, YYNGEE. CDR3 length: 15 amino acids. CDR3 in DNA: TGTGCCAGCAGCGTAGGTAGCGGGAGTCTTTACGAGCAGTACTTC. This translates into CASSVGSGSLYEQYF.

This clonotype was counted at least ten times. The chain has TRBV27 and TRBJ2-6; 7 nucleotides agree with TRBD1. This CDR3 spans 17 amino acids. Losses at the gene ends were 3 bases for V and 0 bases for J; bases not matched to a gene: 5. Germline V gives CDR1 MNHEY, CDR2 SMNVEV (reference sequence). For the CDR3, the DNA is TGTGCCAGCAGTTTTTTAAGGGGGCGCTCTGGGGCCAACGTCCTGACTTTC. This sequence encodes CASSFLRGRSGANVLTF.

This clonotype was seen many times. This sequence joins TRBV9 and TRBJ2-1; D may be TRBD2 (6 bases). This CDR3 is 13 amino acids long. The germline gives CDR1 SGDLS, CDR2 YYNGEE. V was clipped by 3 bases and J by 9 bases, with 13 bases between them. In DNA, the CDR3 is TGTGCCAGCAGCGGGATCGGGGGAAGTGAGCAGTTCTTC. Protein sequence: CASSGIGGSEQFF.

This clonotype was found many times. This chain connects TRBV2 to TRBJ2-1; perhaps TRBD1 as D (7 bases). Germline CDR1 is SNHLY and CDR2 is FYNNEI. The length of the CDR3 is 13 residues. V lost 6 bases, J lost 5 bases, and 11 bases lay in between. CDR3 protein: CASSQGEDNEQFF. The CDR3 DNA reads TGTGCCAGCAGCCAGGGGGAGGACAATGAGCAGTTCTTC.

There are many counts of this clonotype. The rearrangement links TRBV27 to TRBJ1-6; D remains unclear. CDR3 length: 14 amino acids. Deletions cut 8 bases from V and 0 bases from J, with 8 bases between. Germline CDR1 MNHEY, CDR2 SMNVEV (reference sequence). The CDR3 DNA sequence: TGTGCCAGCCGCGGGAGCTCCTATAATTCACCCCTCCACTTT. Encoded protein: CASRGSSYNSPLHF.

This clonotype has a handful of counts. The junction departs from germline at one end; a sequencing error may be responsible. The chain uses TRBV28 and TRBJ2-7; D unresolved. CDR3 length: 13 amino acids. Germline CDR1 and CDR2: MDHEN and SYDVKM. As DNA, the CDR3 is TGTGCCAGCAGTCCCCCAGTGAGTTTGCAGCCCAGATTC. This encodes CASSPPVSLQPRF.

This clonotype appeared many times. The rearrangement uses TRBV20-1 and TRBJ2-1, with 7 bases aligning to TRBD2. The CDR3 sequence is 15 residues long. Germline loops: CDR1 DFQATT, CDR2 SNEGSKA (reference sequence). V lost 0 bases, J lost 3 bases, and 5 bases stayed unmatched. The CDR3 sequence: CSARDLAESYNEQFF. In DNA, the CDR3 is TGCAGTGCTAGAGATCTAGCGGAGAGCTACAATGAGCAGTTCTTC.

This clonotype has ten or more counts. The chain carries TRBV6-5 and TRBJ2-7, with D maybe TRBD2 (5 bases). There are 15 residues in the CDR3. V lost 3 bases and J 6 bases, leaving 18 bases between the germline ends. Germline V lookup: CDR1 MNHEY, CDR2 SVGAGI. The CDR3 DNA reads TGTGCCAGCAGTTATGGCAGCGGACTCCTTGGCGAGCAGTACTTC. Encoded protein: CASSYGSGLLGEQYF.

CDR3 in DNA: TGTGCCAGCAGCTCGGCGGAGGGCCTCTGGAATGAGCAGTTCTTC. It is translated as CASSSAEGLWNEQFF. The chain combines TRBV28 with TRBJ2-1; weak D call: TRBD2 (6 bases). Germline V CDR1 and CDR2: MDHEN, SYDVKM. Trimming removed 6 bases from V and 7 bases from J, with 19 bases in between. The CDR3 has 15 amino acids.

This clonotype was observed many times. The V call is TRBV7-2, the J call TRBJ2-7; a weak D match, TRBD1 (5 bases). Germline CDR1 reads SGHTA; CDR2 reads FQGNSA. This CDR3 contains 14 residues. The ends were cut back, 7 bases at V and 7 bases at J, with 20 bases in the middle. The CDR3 protein is CASTTGVERGEQYF. CDR3 in DNA: TGTGCCAGCACCACCGGAGTTGAAAGGGGAGAGCAGTACTTC.

This clonotype came up many times. The rearrangement uses TRBV12-3 or TRBV12-4 and TRBJ2-1; 13 bases are a match to TRBD2. The CDR3 is made up of 14 amino acids. V shed 5 bases and J 6 bases; nucleotides not matched to a gene: 1. The CDR3: CASSRTSGGNEQFF. CDR3 sequence (DNA): TGTGCCAGCAGTCGGACTAGCGGGGGCAATGAGCAGTTCTTC.

The table lists this clonotype with many counts. The chain is built from TRBV12-3 or TRBV12-4 and TRBJ2-5, with 9 positions matching TRBD1. With 5 bases clipped from V and 5 bases from J, the junction kept 9 bases outside the gene matches. The CDR3 spans 15 residues. The CDR3 DNA is TGTGCCAGCAGTGGGGGACAGGGACGAGGGGAGACCCAGTACTTC. Amino acid sequence: CASSGGQGRGETQYF.

This clonotype has a count of ten or more. The CDR3: CASSIGQERDGTDTQYF. In nucleotides, the CDR3 is TGCGCCAGCAGCATAGGACAGGAAAGAGACGGAACAGATACGCAGTATTTT. The V gene is TRBV5-1, the J gene TRBJ2-3; 7 nucleotides agree with TRBD1. Losses at the gene ends were 4 bases for V and 3 bases for J; bases not matched to a gene: 14. Per the germline V gene, CDR1 is SGHRS and CDR2 is YFSETQ. The CDR3 extends over 17 amino acids.

J is TRBJ2-1 and V is TRBV28; TRBD2 matches at 12 bases. CDR1 is MDHEN, CDR2 SYDVKM, per germline. V gave up 6 bases and J gave up 8 bases; unmatched junction bases: 5. The CDR3 is 14 amino acids. Here the CDR3 DNA reads TGTGCCAGCAGCTGGACTAGCGGGAATTATGAGCAGTTCTTC. As protein: CASSWTSGNYEQFF. Complete variable domain (other parts from reference TRBV28 and TRBJ2-1): DVKVTQSSRYLVKRTGEKVFLECVQDMDHENMFWYRQDPGLGLRLIYFSYDVKMKEKGDIPEGYSVSREKKERFSLILESASTNQTSMYLCASSWTSGNYEQFFGPGTRLTVL.

This clonotype has just a few counts. The V gene is TRBV6-6, the J gene TRBJ1-1; 7 bases are shared with TRBD1. The CDR3 spans 15 residues. V lost 0 bases and J lost 5; bases outside the gene matches: 6. In germline, CDR1 is MNHNY, CDR2 SVGAGI (reference sequence). The CDR3 nucleotides are TGTGCCAGCAGTTACTCCAGGGACAGCGGGACTGAAGCTTTCTTT. The encoded protein is CASSYSRDSGTEAFF.

This clonotype was found many times. The chain employs TRBV5-6 and TRBJ2-7; D call uncertain. V shed 0 bases and J shed 1 base, with 5 bases lying between them. There are 13 residues in the CDR3. Germline-derived CDR1 and CDR2 are SGHDT and YYEEEE. The CDR3 is CASSLELSYEQYF. CDR3 DNA sequence: TGTGCCAGCAGCTTGGAGCTTTCCTACGAGCAGTACTTC.

This clonotype was seen repeatedly, ten times or more. The chain uses TRBV5-1 and TRBJ2-3; unclear D gene. The CDR3 sequence is 12 residues long. Per the germline V gene, CDR1 is SGHRS and CDR2 is YFSETQ. With 0 bases removed from V and 4 bases from J, the gap between germline ends came to 3 bases. For the CDR3, the DNA is TGCGCCAGCAGCTTGGTGGCAGATACGCAGTATTTT. Its protein product is CASSLVADTQYF.

This clonotype was found many times. The chain links TRBV29-1 to TRBJ2-2; 8 bases match TRBD1. Trimming cost V 0 bases and J 6 bases; bases outside gene matches: 6. Germline CDR1 and CDR2: SQVTM and ANQGSEA. The CDR3 consists of 15 residues. The CDR3 bases are TGCAGCGTTGAAGATGGGGACAGGATTGCCGGGGAGCTGTTTTTT. Its protein is CSVEDGDRIAGELFF.

Only a few counts were recorded for this clonotype. The chain uses TRBV10-3 and TRBJ1-1; the D is unclear. V lost 11 bases and J lost 0, with 13 bases in between. The CDR3 contains 13 residues. The germline gives CDR1 ENHRY, CDR2 SYGVKD. The CDR3 DNA sequence: TGTGCCGCGGGGAGGGTAATGAACACTGAAGCTTTCTTT. It codes for CAAGRVMNTEAFF.